A single sample is the source of the 5 T cell receptor beta chains below, sequenced in a study of CD4 T cells in relation to SARS-CoV-2 and coronaviruses. For these receptors, no antigen is known. Assay used: immunoSEQ multiplex PCR; TCRdb lists only in-frame clones, some missing. This sample yields tens of thousands of clones, of which around 82% are seen a single time; roughly 1.2% belongs to the top ten. Specimen: naive CD4+ T cells from PBMCs, cultured in vitro. Subset: naive CD4+ T cells isolated by negative enrichment. Source of these receptors: an adult with COVID-19.

This sequence joins TRBV7-8 and TRBJ2-4; D might be TRBD1 (6 bases). This CDR3 comprises 17 residues. The germline V gene encodes CDR1 SGHVS and CDR2 FQNEAQ. Trimming removed 5 bases from V and 3 bases from J, with 20 bases in between. The CDR3 nucleotides are TGTGCCAGCAGCCCAGGGACATTTAGGGTGGGCAAAAACATTCAGTACTTC. This gives the protein CASSPGTFRVGKNIQYF.

This chain connects TRBV12-3 or TRBV12-4 to TRBJ2-7; D remains ambiguous. The CDR3 is 11 residues long. With 6 bases removed from V and 7 bases from J, the gap between germline ends came to 10 bases. CDR3 protein: CASSPGREQYF. The CDR3 DNA reads as TGTGCCAGCAGCCCAGGCCGGGAGCAGTACTTC.

The genes are TRBV11-2 and TRBJ2-5, with a possible D match to TRBD2 (5 bases). Deletions cut 1 base from V and 4 bases from J, with 10 bases between. Per germline, CDR1 SGHAT and CDR2 FQNNGV. This CDR3 is 14 amino acids long. CDR3 in amino acids: CASSLVRVTETQYF. The CDR3, as DNA: TGTGCCAGCAGCTTAGTGAGGGTCACAGAGACCCAGTACTTC.

The chain is built from TRBV7-8 and TRBJ1-5, with a tentative D call TRBD1 (5 bases). CDR3 size: 16 residues. The V gene lost 5 bases and the J gene lost 0 bases, with 14 bases spanning the gap. In germline, CDR1 is SGHVS, CDR2 FQNEAQ. The CDR3 region is CASSLIWGHSNQPQHF. The CDR3 DNA follows: TGTGCCAGCAGCCTAATATGGGGCCATAGCAATCAGCCCCAGCATTTT.

The chain has TRBV11-1 and TRBJ2-7, with 9 bases that match TRBD1. The germline V gene has CDR1 SGHAT and CDR2 FQDESV (reference sequence). The CDR3 contains 15 residues. Trimming at V came to 5 bases and at J to 1 base, leaving 6 bases not matched to a gene. The CDR3 spells CASSPPGQGSYEQYF. The CDR3, as DNA: TGTGCCAGCAGCCCTCCGGGACAGGGTTCCTACGAGCAGTACTTC.